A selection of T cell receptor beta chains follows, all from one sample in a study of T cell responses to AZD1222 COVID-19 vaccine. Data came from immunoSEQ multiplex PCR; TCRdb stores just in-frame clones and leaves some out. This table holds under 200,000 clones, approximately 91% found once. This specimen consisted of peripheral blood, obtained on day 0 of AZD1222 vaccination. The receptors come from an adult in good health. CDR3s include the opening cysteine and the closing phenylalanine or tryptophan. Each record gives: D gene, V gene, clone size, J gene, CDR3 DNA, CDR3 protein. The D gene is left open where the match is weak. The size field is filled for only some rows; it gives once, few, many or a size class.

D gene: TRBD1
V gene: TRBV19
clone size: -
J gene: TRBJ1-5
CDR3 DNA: TGTGCCAGTACCAGGACAGGCTTGACAAATCAGCCCCAGCATTTT
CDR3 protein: CASTRTGLTNQPQHF

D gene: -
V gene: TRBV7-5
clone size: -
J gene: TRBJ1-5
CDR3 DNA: TGTGTCAGAAGCTCTCCCACGCCGAGGGCCCAGCATTTT
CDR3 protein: CVRSSPTPRAQHF

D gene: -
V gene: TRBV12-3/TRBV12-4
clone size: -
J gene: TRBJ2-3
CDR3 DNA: TGTGCCAGCAGTCCTTACTCTGATACGCAGTATTTT
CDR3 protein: CASSPYSDTQYF

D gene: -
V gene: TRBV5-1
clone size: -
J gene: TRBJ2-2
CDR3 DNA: TGCGCCAGCAATCAGGGCCCCGGGGAGCTGTTTTTT
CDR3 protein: CASNQGPGELFF

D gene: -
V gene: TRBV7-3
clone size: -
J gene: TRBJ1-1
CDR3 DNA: TGTGCCAGCAGCTTACGGATGAACACTGAAGCTTTCTTT
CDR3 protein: CASSLRMNTEAFF

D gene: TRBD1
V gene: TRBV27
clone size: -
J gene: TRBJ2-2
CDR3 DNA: TGTGCCAGCACCTTGGCTTGGGGTAACATTGTGGGGACAGGGGAGGCCGGGGAGCTGTTTTTT
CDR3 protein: CASTLAWGNIVGTGEAGELFF

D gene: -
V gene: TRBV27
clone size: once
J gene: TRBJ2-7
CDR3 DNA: TGTGCCAGCATGCCGTCCGGGGGCCCCTACGAGCAGTACTTC
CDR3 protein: CASMPSGGPYEQYF

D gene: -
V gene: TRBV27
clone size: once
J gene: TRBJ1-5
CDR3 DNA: TGTGCCAGCAGCCCAAATCGGCTCAGCAATCAGCCCCAGCATTTT
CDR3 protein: CASSPNRLSNQPQHF

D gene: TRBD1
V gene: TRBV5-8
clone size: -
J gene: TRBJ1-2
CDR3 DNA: TGTGCCAGCAGCTTACAGGGGGCGCTGGGCTATGGCTACACCTTC
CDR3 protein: CASSLQGALGYGYTF

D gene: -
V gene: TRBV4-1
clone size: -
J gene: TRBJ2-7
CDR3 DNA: TGCGCCAGCAGCCAAGCGTATCTGGCGGAAACCTACGAGCAGTACTTC
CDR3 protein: CASSQAYLAETYEQYF

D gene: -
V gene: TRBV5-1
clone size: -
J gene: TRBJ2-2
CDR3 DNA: TGCGCCAGCAGCACAGGGCCGAACACCGGGGAGCTGTTTTTT
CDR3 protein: CASSTGPNTGELFF

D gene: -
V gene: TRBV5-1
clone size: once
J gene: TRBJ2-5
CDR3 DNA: TGCGCCAGCAGCGAAATAGCTGAAAGACGAGAGACCCAGTACTTC
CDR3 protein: CASSEIAERRETQYF

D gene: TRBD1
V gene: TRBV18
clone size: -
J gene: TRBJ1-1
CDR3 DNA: TGTGCCAGCTCACCACGCACAGGGGAGAACACTGAAGCTTTCTTT
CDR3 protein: CASSPRTGENTEAFF

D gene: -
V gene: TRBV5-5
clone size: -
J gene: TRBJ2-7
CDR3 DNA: TGTGCCAGCAGCTTGCGGCACCCAGAGCAGTACTTC
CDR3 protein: CASSLRHPEQYF

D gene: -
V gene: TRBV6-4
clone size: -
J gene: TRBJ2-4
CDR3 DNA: TGTGCCAGCAGTGACTCTGCCGGGACGGACATTCAGTACTTC
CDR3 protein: CASSDSAGTDIQYF

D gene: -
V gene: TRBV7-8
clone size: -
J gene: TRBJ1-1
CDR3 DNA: TGTGCCAGCAGCTCCCTTTATAGGGGAGAGGGAGCGGCTGAAGCTTTCTTT
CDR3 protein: CASSSLYRGEGAAEAFF

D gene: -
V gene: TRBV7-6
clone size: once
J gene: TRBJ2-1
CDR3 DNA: TGTGCCAGCAGCCTAGAGAGTTACAATGAGCAGTTCTTC
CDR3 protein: CASSLESYNEQFF

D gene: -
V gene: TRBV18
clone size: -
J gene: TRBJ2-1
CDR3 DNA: TGTGCCAGCTCACCAGAACAGAACAATGAGCAGTTCTTC
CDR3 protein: CASSPEQNNEQFF

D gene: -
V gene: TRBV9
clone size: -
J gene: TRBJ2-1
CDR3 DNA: TGTGCCAGCAGCGTAGCCCGGGAGCAGTTCTTC
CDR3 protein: CASSVAREQFF

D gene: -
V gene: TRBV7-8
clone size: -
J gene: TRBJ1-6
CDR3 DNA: TGTGCCAGCAGCTTAGCGCATGGGGGGCGGGGATGGGATTCACCCCTCCACTTT
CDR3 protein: CASSLAHGGRGWDSPLHF

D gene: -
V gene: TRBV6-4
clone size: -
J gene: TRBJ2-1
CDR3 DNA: TGTGCCAGCAGTGGCGTCTCAGGGGTAGGGTACAATGAGCAGTTCTTC
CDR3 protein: CASSGVSGVGYNEQFF

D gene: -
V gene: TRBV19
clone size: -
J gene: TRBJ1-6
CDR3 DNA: TGTGCCAGTAGTTTCAGGGGCGATAACTCACCCCTCCACTTT
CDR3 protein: CASSFRGDNSPLHF

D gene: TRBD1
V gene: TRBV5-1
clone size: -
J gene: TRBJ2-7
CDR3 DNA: TGCGCCAGCAGCTTGGATGGGACAGGGAGGAGCGAGCAGTACTTC
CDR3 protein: CASSLDGTGRSEQYF

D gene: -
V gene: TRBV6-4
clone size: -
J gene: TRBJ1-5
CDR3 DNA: TGTGCCAGCAGTGACGGTGGAGGGGGACAGCCCCAGCATTTT
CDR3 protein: CASSDGGGGQPQHF

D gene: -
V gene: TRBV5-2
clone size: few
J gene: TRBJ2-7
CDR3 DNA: TGTGCCAGCAAGACGGCGGGGGACCCGGCTTTACGCCTGGCTAGCTCGAGCTTATCTCCCGAGCAGTACTTC
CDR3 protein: CASKTAGDPALRLASSSLSPEQYF

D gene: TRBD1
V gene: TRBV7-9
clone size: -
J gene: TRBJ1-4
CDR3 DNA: TGTGCCAGCACCGAAAAGAGGACAGGGAACGTTGAAAAACTGTTTTTT
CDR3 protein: CASTEKRTGNVEKLFF

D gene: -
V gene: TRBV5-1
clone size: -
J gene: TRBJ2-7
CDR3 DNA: TGCGCCAGCAGCTGGGGGACGAGCTCCTACGAGCAGTACTTC
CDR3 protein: CASSWGTSSYEQYF

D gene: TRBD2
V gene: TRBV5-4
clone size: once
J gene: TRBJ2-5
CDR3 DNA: TGTGCCAGCAGCCGCGGGGGGGTCGAAGAGACCCAGTACTTC
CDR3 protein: CASSRGGVEETQYF

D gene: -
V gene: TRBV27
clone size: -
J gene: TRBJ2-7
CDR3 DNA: TGTGCCAGCAGTATCGACTCCTACGAGCAGTACTTC
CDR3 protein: CASSIDSYEQYF

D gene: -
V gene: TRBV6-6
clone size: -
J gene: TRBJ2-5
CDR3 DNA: TGTGCCAGCAGTTACGGACAAGAGACCCAGTACTTC
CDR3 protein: CASSYGQETQYF

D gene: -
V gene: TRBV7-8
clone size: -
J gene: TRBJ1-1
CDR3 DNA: TGTGCCAGCAGCCGGAGTACAGTACCCACTGAAGCTTTCTTT
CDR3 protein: CASSRSTVPTEAFF

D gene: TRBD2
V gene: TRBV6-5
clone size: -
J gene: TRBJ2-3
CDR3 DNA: TGTGCCAGCAGGATAGCGGGATCTGGCACAGATACGCAGTATTTT
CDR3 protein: CASRIAGSGTDTQYF

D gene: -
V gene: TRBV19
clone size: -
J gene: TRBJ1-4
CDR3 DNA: TGTGCCAGTAGTATAGATCGGAGGGAACCGGCGGCTAATGAAAAACTGTTTTTT
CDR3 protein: CASSIDRREPAANEKLFF

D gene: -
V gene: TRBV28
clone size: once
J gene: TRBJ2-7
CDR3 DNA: TGTGCCAGCAGTGTAGGGAGATCCTCCTACGAGCAGTACTTC
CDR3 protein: CASSVGRSSYEQYF

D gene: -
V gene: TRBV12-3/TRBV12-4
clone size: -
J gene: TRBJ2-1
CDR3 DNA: TGTGCCAGCAGTTTGGTGGGTGAGCAGTTCTTC
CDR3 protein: CASSLVGEQFF

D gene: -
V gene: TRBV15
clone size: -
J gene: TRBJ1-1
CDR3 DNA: TGTGCCACCAGTGATGGGGCGAACACTGAAGCTTTCTTT
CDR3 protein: CATSDGANTEAFF

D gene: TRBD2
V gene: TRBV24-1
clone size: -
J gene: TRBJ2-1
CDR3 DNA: TGTGCCACCAGTGATTTAGCGGGAGGTTTCGAAAATGAGCAGTTCTTC
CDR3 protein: CATSDLAGGFENEQFF

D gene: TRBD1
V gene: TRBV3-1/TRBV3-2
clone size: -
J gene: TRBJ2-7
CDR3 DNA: TGTGCCAGCAGCACAAACGACAGGGGGAGCTCCTACGAGCAGTACTTC
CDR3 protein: CASSTNDRGSSYEQYF

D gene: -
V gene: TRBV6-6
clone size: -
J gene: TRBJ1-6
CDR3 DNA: TGTGCCAGCAGTTCCGGGCAGGGGAGCGGGAATTCACCCCTCCACTTT
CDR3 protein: CASSSGQGSGNSPLHF

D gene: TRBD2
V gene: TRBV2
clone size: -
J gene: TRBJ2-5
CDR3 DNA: TGTGCCAGCAGTGACGGTACTAGCGGGAGCTGGAGGACGGATCAAGAGACCCAGTACTTC
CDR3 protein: CASSDGTSGSWRTDQETQYF

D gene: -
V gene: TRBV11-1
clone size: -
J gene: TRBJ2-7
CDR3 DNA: TGTGCCAGCAGCCCGGGGACTGTCTACGAGCAGTACTTC
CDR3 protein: CASSPGTVYEQYF

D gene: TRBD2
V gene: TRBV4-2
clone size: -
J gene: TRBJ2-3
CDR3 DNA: TGTGCCAGCAGCCAAGAATTACGCGGGAGGGGCACAGATACGCAGTATTTT
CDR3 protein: CASSQELRGRGTDTQYF

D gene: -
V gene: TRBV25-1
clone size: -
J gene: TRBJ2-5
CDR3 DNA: TGTGCCAGCAGCGTCAAAGAGACCCAGTACTTC
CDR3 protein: CASSVKETQYF

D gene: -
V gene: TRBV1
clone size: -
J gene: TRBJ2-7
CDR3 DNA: TGCACCAGCAGCACTATCAAAGGGCTAGCGGGGGGGCCTGAGCAGTACTTC
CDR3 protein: CTSSTIKGLAGGPEQYF

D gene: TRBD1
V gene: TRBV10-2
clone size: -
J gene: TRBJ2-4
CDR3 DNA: TGCGCCAGCAGGGACAGGGCCAAAAACATTCAGTACTTC
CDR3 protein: CASRDRAKNIQYF

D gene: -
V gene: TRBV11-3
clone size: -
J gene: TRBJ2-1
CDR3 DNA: TGTGCCAGCAGCTTAGATCCGGGTTACAATGAGCAGTTCTTC
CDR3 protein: CASSLDPGYNEQFF

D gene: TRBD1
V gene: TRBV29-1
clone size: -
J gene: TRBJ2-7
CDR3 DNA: TGCAGCGTTGATAGGGGACAGGGGTATAGAGAGCAGTACTTC
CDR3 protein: CSVDRGQGYREQYF

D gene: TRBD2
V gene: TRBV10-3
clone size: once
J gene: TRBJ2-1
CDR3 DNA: TGTGCCAGTTCTAGCGGGATCTACAATGAGCAGTTCTTC
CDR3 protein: CASSSGIYNEQFF

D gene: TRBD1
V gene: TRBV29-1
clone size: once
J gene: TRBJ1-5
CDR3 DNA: TGCAGCGTGGGACAGGGGGACAATCAGCCCCAGCATTTT
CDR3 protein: CSVGQGDNQPQHF

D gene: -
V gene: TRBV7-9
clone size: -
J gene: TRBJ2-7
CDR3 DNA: TGTGCCAGCAGCGTCCTTCCGGGACAATCCTACGAGCAGTACTTC
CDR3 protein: CASSVLPGQSYEQYF

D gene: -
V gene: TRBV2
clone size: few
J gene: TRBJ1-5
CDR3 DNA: TGTGCCAGCAGTGAGGATAGGGGGAATCAGCCCCAGCATTTT
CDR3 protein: CASSEDRGNQPQHF

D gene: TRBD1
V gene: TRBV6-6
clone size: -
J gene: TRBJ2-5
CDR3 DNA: TGTGCCAGCAGGGACAGGGTCGGCGAGACCCAGTACTTC
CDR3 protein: CASRDRVGETQYF

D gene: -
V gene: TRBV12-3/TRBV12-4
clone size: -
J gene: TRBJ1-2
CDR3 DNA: TGTGCCAGCAGTTTAAGGAATGTTGGCTACACCTTC
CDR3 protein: CASSLRNVGYTF

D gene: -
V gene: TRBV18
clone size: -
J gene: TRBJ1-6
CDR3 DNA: TGTGCCAGCTCAGTATCGGGCAGTAATTCACCCCTCCACTTT
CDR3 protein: CASSVSGSNSPLHF

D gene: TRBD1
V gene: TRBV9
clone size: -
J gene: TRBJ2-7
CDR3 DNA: TGTGCCAGCAGCGTAGCGGGGACAGTCGACTACGAGCAGTACTTC
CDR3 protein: CASSVAGTVDYEQYF